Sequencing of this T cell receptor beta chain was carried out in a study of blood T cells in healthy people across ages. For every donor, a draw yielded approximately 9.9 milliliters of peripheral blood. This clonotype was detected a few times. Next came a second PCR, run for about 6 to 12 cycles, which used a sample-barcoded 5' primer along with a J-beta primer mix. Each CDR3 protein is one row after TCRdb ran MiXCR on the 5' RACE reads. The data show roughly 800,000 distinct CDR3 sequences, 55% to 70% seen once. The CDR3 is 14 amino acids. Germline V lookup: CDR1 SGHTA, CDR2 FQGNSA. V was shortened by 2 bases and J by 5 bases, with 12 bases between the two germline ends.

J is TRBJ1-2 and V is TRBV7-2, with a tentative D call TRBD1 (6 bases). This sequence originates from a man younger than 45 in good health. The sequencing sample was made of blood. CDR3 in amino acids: CASSLPGAKYGYTF. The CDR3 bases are TGTGCCAGCAGCTTACCGGGGGCAAAGTATGGCTACACCTTC.